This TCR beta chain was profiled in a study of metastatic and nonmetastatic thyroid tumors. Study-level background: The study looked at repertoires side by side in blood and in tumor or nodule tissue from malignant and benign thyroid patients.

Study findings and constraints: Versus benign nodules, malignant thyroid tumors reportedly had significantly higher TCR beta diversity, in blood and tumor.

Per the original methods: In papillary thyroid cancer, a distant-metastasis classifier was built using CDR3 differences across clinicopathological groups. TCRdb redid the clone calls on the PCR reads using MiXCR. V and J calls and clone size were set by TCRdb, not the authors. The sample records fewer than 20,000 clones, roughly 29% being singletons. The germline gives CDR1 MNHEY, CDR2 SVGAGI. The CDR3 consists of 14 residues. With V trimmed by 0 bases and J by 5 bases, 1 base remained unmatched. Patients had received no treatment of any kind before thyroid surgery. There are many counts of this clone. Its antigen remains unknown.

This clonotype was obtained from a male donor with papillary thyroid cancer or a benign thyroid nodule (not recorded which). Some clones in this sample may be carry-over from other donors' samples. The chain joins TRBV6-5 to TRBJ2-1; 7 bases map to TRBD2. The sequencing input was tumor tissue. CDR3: CASSYSGGNNEQFF. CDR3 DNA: TGTGCCAGCAGTTACTCGGGAGGGAACAATGAGCAGTTCTTC.